These T cell receptor beta chains were read from a single sample in a study of beta chain features in type 1 diabetes. Profiled with immunoSEQ multiplex PCR; TCRdb holds only in-frame clones, not every one. The sample contains roughly 330,000 clones, approximately 10% of which appear only once. The material sequenced was naive CD4+ T cells from blood. The receptors here all came from a woman younger than 45 in good health. Both conserved end residues are part of each CDR3. A D gene is named only where the DNA matches it firmly. The size entry is marked missing in some rows and otherwise reads once, few, many or a size class.

. few TRBJ1-2 18 TRBV7-9 CASSFGYGRLLGNYGYTF TGTGCCAGCAGCTTTGGTTACGGCAGACTCCTCGGGAACTATGGCTACACCTTC
. few TRBJ2-6 17 TRBV27 CASTDLGRPRGANVLTF TGTGCCAGCACGGACCTGGGGCGGCCTCGGGGGGCCAACGTCCTGACTTTC
TRBD1 few TRBJ2-3 14 TRBV5-1 CASSTGTATDTQYF TGCGCCAGCAGCACAGGGACAGCCACAGATACGCAGTATTTT
TRBD1 . TRBJ1-2 12 TRBV7-2 CASSLDRAGYTF TGTGCCAGCAGCCTGGACAGGGCTGGCTACACCTTC
TRBD2 few TRBJ2-7 15 TRBV6-6 CASLTSGSSSYEQYF TGTGCCAGCCTGACTAGCGGGAGTTCGTCCTACGAGCAGTACTTC
. . TRBJ2-1 18 TRBV7-3 CASSAYGGSGSSYNEQFF TGTGCCAGCAGCGCCTATGGGGGTAGCGGCAGCTCCTACAATGAGCAGTTCTTC
TRBD1 few TRBJ2-7 14 TRBV7-2 CASSTGQGAYEQYF TGTGCCAGCAGCACGGGACAGGGCGCCTACGAGCAGTACTTC
TRBD1 . TRBJ1-1 13 TRBV29-1 CSVGRQGIREAFF TGCAGCGTAGGTAGACAGGGAATAAGAGAAGCTTTCTTT
. . TRBJ1-3 15 TRBV30 CAWSLGGSSGNTIYF TGTGCCTGGAGTTTGGGGGGAAGCTCTGGAAACACCATATATTTT
. few TRBJ1-5 16 TRBV5-1 CASSLEGLGGNQPQHF TGCGCCAGCAGCTTGGAGGGCCTTGGGGGGAATCAGCCCCAGCATTTT
. few TRBJ1-2 16 TRBV7-2 CASSPPKGRWDWGYTF TGTGCCAGCAGCCCCCCGAAAGGGCGGTGGGACTGGGGCTACACCTTC
. . TRBJ1-5 15 TRBV15 CATSEGSGSNQPQHF TGTGCCACCAGCGAGGGCTCGGGTAGCAATCAGCCCCAGCATTTT
. . TRBJ1-2 15 TRBV28 CASRRPNLGHYGYTF TGTGCCAGCAGGAGGCCAAACCTTGGCCACTATGGCTACACCTTC
. few TRBJ1-1 17 TRBV9 CASSVVGTGKGNTEAFF TGTGCCAGCAGCGTAGTTGGAACAGGGAAAGGGAACACTGAAGCTTTCTTT
. few TRBJ1-1 13 TRBV7-3 CASSFAVGAEAFF TGTGCCAGCAGCTTTGCCGTCGGTGCTGAAGCTTTCTTT
TRBD1 few TRBJ1-2 14 TRBV15 CATSRDLTGAGYTF TGTGCCACCAGCAGAGATTTGACAGGGGCCGGCTACACCTTC
. few TRBJ1-5 14 TRBV6-5 CASRTGSGNQPQHF TGTGCCAGCCGTACAGGGTCGGGTAATCAGCCCCAGCATTTT
. few TRBJ2-7 15 TRBV18 CASSLQDPSSYEQYF TGTGCCAGCTCACTACAGGACCCCAGCTCCTACGAGCAGTACTTC
TRBD2 once TRBJ2-7 17 TRBV5-1 CASSLGTSATGAYEQYF TGCGCCAGCAGCCTCGGGACTAGCGCTACCGGGGCCTACGAGCAGTACTTC
. . TRBJ2-5 12 TRBV7-9 CASSLLLETQYF TGTGCCAGCAGCTTATTATTGGAGACCCAGTACTTC
. few TRBJ2-3 12 TRBV6-1 CASSGRRDTQYF TGTGCCAGCAGTGGGAGACGAGATACGCAGTATTTT
TRBD1 . TRBJ2-7 14 TRBV7-2 CASSITDRGYEQYF TGTGCCAGCAGTATAACGGACAGGGGGTACGAGCAGTACTTC